A single sample is the source of the 20 T cell receptor beta chains below, sequenced in a study of PD-1 and CTLA-4 blockade in melanoma. TCRdb's table, derived via immunoSEQ multiplex PCR, lists solely in-frame clones and lacks some. The sample lists tens of thousands of clones, 88% occurring once. Sequenced material: CD8+ T cells from peripheral blood, taken before anti-PD-1 treatment. The source of these receptors is a human donor with melanoma.

This chain joins TRBV28 and TRBJ2-3; D unclear. The V and J ends lost 3 bases and 4 bases respectively, with 2 bases between them. The length of the CDR3 is 11 residues. Per the germline V gene, CDR1 is MDHEN and CDR2 is SYDVKM. The CDR3 sequence: CASSLSDTQYF. The CDR3 nucleotides are TGTGCCAGCAGTTTGTCAGATACGCAGTATTTT.

The chain couples TRBV9 to TRBJ2-2; maybe TRBD2 (6 bases). Germline V gives CDR1 SGDLS, CDR2 YYNGEE. The V end lost 4 bases, the J end lost 7 bases, and 11 bases lay between the germline ends. The CDR3 length is 13 residues. Written as DNA, the CDR3 is TGTGCCAGCAGCACACGGGGGAACGGGGAGCTGTTTTTT. Its protein is CASSTRGNGELFF.

This clone was seen only once. The chain uses TRBV28 and TRBJ2-1, with D unclear. V lost 5 bases to trimming and J lost 4 bases, with 15 bases between them. CDR3 length equals 15 residues. The germline gives CDR1 MDHEN, CDR2 SYDVKM. CDR3 sequence reads: CASSPASDFYNEQFF. The DNA for the CDR3 is TGTGCCAGCAGTCCCGCCAGCGACTTTTACAATGAGCAGTTCTTC.

Details on this clone: The junction departs from germline at one end; a sequencing error may be responsible. The chain joins TRBV10-3 to TRBJ1-3; D unclear. Germline-derived CDR1 and CDR2 are ENHRY and SYGVKD. CDR3 size: 12 residues. CDR3 amino acids: CAISGAPTSLDF. Written as DNA, the CDR3 is TGTGCCATCAGTGGAGCACCGACATCTCTAGATTTT.

The chain uses TRBV4-1 and TRBJ1-6; TRBD1 matches at 8 bases. The germline CDR1 and CDR2 sequences are MGHRA and YSYEKL. After removal of 0 bases from V and 7 bases from J, the junction contained 5 bases not matched to a gene. CDR3 length equals 16 residues. Written as DNA, the CDR3 is TGCGCCAGCAGCCAAGATTCGGGGGACAGGAATTCACCCCTCCACTTT. Translated: CASSQDSGDRNSPLHF.

CDR3 sequence reads: CASSATGYSPLHF. CDR3 bases: TGTGCCAGCAGCGCAACAGGGTACTCACCCCTCCACTTT. The chain uses TRBV2 and TRBJ1-6; a weak D match, TRBD1 (6 bases). The germline CDR1 and CDR2 sequences are SNHLY and FYNNEI. Trimming took 6 bases from V and 10 from J, leaving 13 bases between them. The CDR3 has 13 amino acids.

V gene TRBV3-1 (or the pseudogene TRBV3-2) combines with J gene TRBJ2-3, with 8 positions matching TRBD2. Germline CDR1 LGHDT, CDR2 YNNKEL (reference sequence). The CDR3 consists of 15 residues. Germline trimming cut 3 bases from V and 4 bases from J; bases unmatched to any gene: 6. Here the CDR3 DNA reads TGTGCCAGCAGCCAGTCCCCGGGGGGGGCAGATACGCAGTATTTT. It translates to CASSQSPGGADTQYF.

A word on this clone: The conserved phenylalanine or tryptophan is not found at the CDR3 terminus, so this likely reflects a read error. Because the CDR3's place on the DNA is in doubt, the DNA is left out and the CDR3 is given as listed by TCRdb. V is TRBV4-1 and J is TRBJ2-2; TRBD2, as called in the table, went unchecked against the DNA. Termini included, the CDR3 measures 10 amino acids. Per germline, CDR1 MGHRA and CDR2 YSYEKL. The CDR3 loop is CASSQRLAGV.

This clone appeared a single time. V and J are TRBV28 and TRBJ1-1, with unresolved D. The CDR3 sequence is 16 residues long. The germline V and J ends were trimmed by 5 bases and 3 bases, with 19 bases remaining between them. Germline V gene sequence: CDR1 MDHEN, CDR2 SYDVKM. DNA for the CDR3: TGTGCCAGCAGTCACTCGTCCACCTCTGGGGACACTGAAGCTTTCTTT. It is translated as CASSHSSTSGDTEAFF.

The V call is TRBV27, the J call TRBJ2-7; D remains ambiguous. The V end was cut by 5 bases, the J end by 0 bases, with 14 bases between. Germline lookup yields CDR1 MNHEY and CDR2 SMNVEV (reference sequence). There are 15 residues in the CDR3. CDR3 bases: TGTGCCAGCAGTGGCTCCCGGGCAGCCTCCTACGAGCAGTACTTC. Translating gives CASSGSRAASYEQYF.

V usage is TRBV3-1 (or the pseudogene TRBV3-2) and J usage is TRBJ2-3, with 14 bases identical to TRBD2. The V and J ends lost 1 base and 4 bases, in that order; junction bases with no gene match: 4. The CDR3 has 17 amino acids. Germline V gene sequence: CDR1 LGHDT, CDR2 YNNKEL (reference sequence). The DNA for the CDR3 is TGTGCCAGCAGCCAAGGGACTAGCGGGGGGCCATCAGATACGCAGTATTTT. It specifies CASSQGTSGGPSDTQYF.

V usage is TRBV14 and J usage is TRBJ2-5; either TRBD1 or TRBD2 may fit D (5 bases each). Looked up from germline, CDR1 is SGHDN and CDR2 is FVKESK. Trimming stripped 4 bases from V and 2 bases from J, with 11 bases between. This CDR3 comprises 14 residues. The CDR3 loop reads CASSPGEGQETQYF. The CDR3 DNA follows: TGTGCCAGCAGCCCTGGAGAGGGGCAAGAGACCCAGTACTTC.

The V call is TRBV19, the J call TRBJ1-1; 7 bases map to TRBD1. Looked up from germline, CDR1 is LNHDA and CDR2 is SQIVND (reference sequence). J gave up 4 bases and V 5 bases, and 4 bases lay outside the gene matches. The CDR3 is made up of 13 amino acids. Written as DNA, the CDR3 is TGTGCCAGTAGTTCGGACAGGAGCACTGAAGCTTTCTTT. It specifies CASSSDRSTEAFF.

This clone was seen a single time. This chain links TRBV9 with TRBJ2-7; 9 bases align to TRBD1. V lost 0 bases to trimming and J lost 4 bases; unmatched junction nucleotides: 8. There are 16 residues in the CDR3. Germline CDR1 is SGDLS and CDR2 is YYNGEE. CDR3 in DNA: TGTGCCAGCAGCGTAGAGGAAGGGGACAGGGTATACGAGCAGTACTTC. Amino acid sequence: CASSVEEGDRVYEQYF.

The rearrangement links TRBV4-3 to TRBJ2-7; weak D call: TRBD1 (5 bases). From germline, CDR1 is LGHNA and CDR2 YSLEER. V dropped 0 bases and J dropped 3 bases, with 6 bases sitting between them. The CDR3 extends over 13 amino acids. CDR3 sequence (DNA): TGCGCCAGCAGCCAAGACAGGGTCTACGAGCAGTACTTC. This codes for CASSQDRVYEQYF.

The chain carries TRBV15 and TRBJ2-3; 12 nucleotides agree with TRBD2. There are 17 residues in the CDR3. J was trimmed by 10 bases and V by 0 bases; bases with no gene match: 11. Germline V lookup: CDR1 LNHNV, CDR2 YYDKDF (reference sequence). CDR3 sequence (DNA): TGTGCCACCAGCAGAGATCAGGCTAGCGGGGGGGCCGGCGCGCAGTATTTT. Protein: CATSRDQASGGAGAQYF.

The chain combines TRBV7-8 with TRBJ1-1; 8 positions match TRBD1. Germline values: CDR1 SGHVS, CDR2 FQNEAQ. The V gene end was trimmed by 1 base and the J gene end by 11 bases; junction bases not matched to a gene: 18. This CDR3 has 17 residues. The chain's CDR3 is CASSLVAGGAEAVGAFF. DNA for the CDR3: TGTGCCAGCAGCTTAGTCGCAGGGGGCGCGGAAGCAGTGGGGGCTTTCTTT.

This chain joins TRBV29-1 and TRBJ1-2; tentative D call: TRBD1 (6 bases). This CDR3 region has 14 residues. Per the germline V gene, CDR1 is SQVTM and CDR2 is ANQGSEA. Trimming stripped 3 bases from V and 3 bases from J, with 14 bases between. The CDR3 is CSVDQGLVDYGYTF. The CDR3 DNA is TGCAGCGTTGATCAGGGGCTGGTGGACTATGGCTACACCTTC.

The chain carries TRBV7-9 and TRBJ1-3, with D unresolved. The germline V and J ends were trimmed by 5 bases and 0 bases, with 20 bases remaining between them. Germline lookup yields CDR1 SEHNR and CDR2 FQNEAQ (reference sequence). The CDR3 is made up of 18 amino acids. This CDR3 is CASSPPNPVLLSGNTIYF. CDR3 sequence (DNA): TGTGCCAGCAGCCCCCCTAACCCTGTACTTCTCTCTGGAAACACCATATATTTT.

In nucleotides, the CDR3 is TGTGCCAGCAGCCCACTAGCGGATTCCTACAATGAGCAGTTCTTC. Translating it yields CASSPLADSYNEQFF. The chain uses TRBV2 and TRBJ2-1, with 8 bases that match TRBD2. V trimming: 6 bases; J trimming: 1 base; junction bases outside the gene matches: 5. This CDR3 contains 15 residues. The germline gives CDR1 SNHLY, CDR2 FYNNEI.